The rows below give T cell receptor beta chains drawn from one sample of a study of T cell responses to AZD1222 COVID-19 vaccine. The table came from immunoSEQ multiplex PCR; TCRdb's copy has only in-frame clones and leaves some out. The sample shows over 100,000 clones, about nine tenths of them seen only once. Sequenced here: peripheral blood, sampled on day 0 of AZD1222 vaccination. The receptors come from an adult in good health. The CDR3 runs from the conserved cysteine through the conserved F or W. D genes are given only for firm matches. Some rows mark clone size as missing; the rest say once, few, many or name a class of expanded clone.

CDR3: CASSLVLSLSVTNEKLFF
DNA: TGTGCCAGCAGCTTAGTTCTTTCCTTGTCGGTGACTAATGAAAAACTGTTTTTT
D: NA
size: few
V: TRBV7-6
J: TRBJ1-4

CDR3: CASKGQNYGYTF
DNA: TGTGCCAGCAAAGGACAGAACTATGGCTACACCTTC
D: NA
size: NA
V: TRBV28
J: TRBJ1-2

CDR3: CASSGGRQNYGYTF
DNA: TGTGCCAGCAGTGGGGGCCGGCAAAACTATGGCTACACCTTC
D: NA
size: NA
V: TRBV2
J: TRBJ1-2

CDR3: CASSPSAQGAYEQYF
DNA: TGTGCCAGCAGCCCCTCCGCACAGGGGGCCTACGAGCAGTACTTC
D: TRBD1
size: NA
V: TRBV11-1
J: TRBJ2-7

CDR3: CASSSRDGKTQYF
DNA: TGTGCCAGCAGCTCCCGGGACGGCAAGACCCAGTACTTC
D: NA
size: few
V: TRBV14
J: TRBJ2-5

CDR3: CASSIGQNPTDTQYF
DNA: TGTGCCAGTAGTATAGGACAGAACCCCACAGATACGCAGTATTTT
D: NA
size: NA
V: TRBV19
J: TRBJ2-3

CDR3: CASSYSRRPNNYGYTF
DNA: TGTGCCAGCAGTTACTCCCGGCGGCCTAACAACTATGGCTACACCTTC
D: NA
size: NA
V: TRBV6-5
J: TRBJ1-2

CDR3: CASSRGFYGYTF
DNA: TGTGCCAGCAGCAGGGGATTCTATGGCTACACCTTC
D: NA
size: NA
V: TRBV25-1
J: TRBJ1-2

CDR3: CASSLHLQGAYGYTF
DNA: TGTGCCAGCAGCTTACATCTTCAGGGGGCCTATGGCTACACCTTC
D: TRBD1
size: NA
V: TRBV9
J: TRBJ1-2

CDR3: CASSPEGEGNTEAFF
DNA: TGTGCCAGCAGCCCGGAGGGGGAAGGGAACACTGAAGCTTTCTTT
D: NA
size: NA
V: TRBV6-5
J: TRBJ1-1

CDR3: CASTAGKGAANSPLHF
DNA: TGTGCCAGCACCGCGGGCAAGGGGGCCGCCAATTCACCCCTCCACTTT
D: TRBD1
size: NA
V: TRBV25-1
J: TRBJ1-6

CDR3: CSGAGGPGADTQYF
DNA: TGCAGCGGGGCGGGGGGCCCTGGAGCAGATACGCAGTATTTT
D: TRBD2
size: NA
V: TRBV29-1
J: TRBJ2-3

CDR3: CASSKPRDNIYEQYF
DNA: TGTGCCAGCAGCAAGCCCCGGGACAATATTTACGAGCAGTACTTC
D: NA
size: NA
V: TRBV7-9
J: TRBJ2-7